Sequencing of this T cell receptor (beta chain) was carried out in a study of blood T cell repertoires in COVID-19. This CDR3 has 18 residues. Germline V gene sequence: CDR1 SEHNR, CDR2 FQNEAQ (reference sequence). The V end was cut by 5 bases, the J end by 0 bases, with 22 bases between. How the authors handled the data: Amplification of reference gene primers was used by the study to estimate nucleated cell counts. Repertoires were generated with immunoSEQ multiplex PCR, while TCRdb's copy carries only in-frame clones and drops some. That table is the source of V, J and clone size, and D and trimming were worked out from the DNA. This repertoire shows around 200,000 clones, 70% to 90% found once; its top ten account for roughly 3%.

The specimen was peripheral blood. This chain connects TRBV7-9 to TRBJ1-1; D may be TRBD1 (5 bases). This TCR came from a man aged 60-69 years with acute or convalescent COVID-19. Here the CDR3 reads CASSPQVAGRLMNTEAFF. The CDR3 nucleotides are TGTGCCAGCAGCCCCCAGGTGGCAGGGCGATTAATGAACACTGAAGCTTTCTTT. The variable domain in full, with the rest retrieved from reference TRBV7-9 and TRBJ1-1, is DTGVSQNPRHKITKRGQNVTFRCDPISEHNRLYWYRQTLGQGPEFLTYFQNEAQLEKSRLLSDRFSAERPKGSFSTLEIQRTEQGDSAMYLCASSPQVAGRLMNTEAFFGQGTRLTVV.